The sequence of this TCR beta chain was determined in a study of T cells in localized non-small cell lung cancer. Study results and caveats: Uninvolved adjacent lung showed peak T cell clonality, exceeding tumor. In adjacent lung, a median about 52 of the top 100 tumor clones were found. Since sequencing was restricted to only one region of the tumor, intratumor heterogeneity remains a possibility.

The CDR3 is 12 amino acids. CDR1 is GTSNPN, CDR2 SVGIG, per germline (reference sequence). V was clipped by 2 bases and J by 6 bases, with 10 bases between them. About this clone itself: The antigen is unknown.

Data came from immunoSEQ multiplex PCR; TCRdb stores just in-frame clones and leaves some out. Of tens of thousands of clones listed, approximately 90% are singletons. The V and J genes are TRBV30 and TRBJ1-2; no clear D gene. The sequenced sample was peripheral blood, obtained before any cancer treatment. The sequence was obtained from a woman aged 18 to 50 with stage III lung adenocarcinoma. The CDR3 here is CAWSSFPNGYTF. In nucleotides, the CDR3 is TGTGCCTGGAGTAGTTTTCCCAATGGCTACACCTTC.